This T cell receptor beta chain was sequenced for a study of shared T cell receptors in the human thymus. Concerning this clone itself: The same CDR3 is also encoded by other DNA sequences in this sample.

The CDR3 is made up of 15 amino acids. V shed 1 base and J shed 7 bases, with 18 bases lying between them. Per the germline V gene, CDR1 is SGHRS and CDR2 is YFSETQ. Measured with immunoSEQ multiplex PCR; TCRdb has only the in-frame clones, and not every one. The data show 550,000 to 800,000 clones, approximately 85% seen once. The data also belong to a second study, concerning human thymus T cells.

The chain combines TRBV5-1 with TRBJ2-7, with no clear D. The sequencing input was thymocytes. This TCR came from a girl under three years old with a congenital heart defect. The CDR3 reads CASSLTGRVVREQYF. The CDR3 nucleotides read TGCGCCAGCAGCTTGACCGGCCGGGTTGTACGTGAGCAGTACTTC.